The source of this T cell receptor (beta chain) is a study of HIV-infected patients and healthy controls. Reverse transcription used 450 to 500 ng RNA and constant-region primers for alpha and beta. Using multiplexing indices, alpha and beta chain libraries were generated apart by chain-specific third strand synthesis. TCRdb re-called the 5' RACE reads through MiXCR, storing one row per CDR3 protein. Among some 17,000 distinct CDR3 sequences, about 9.4% were seen once, and the ten largest hold 3.1%. The sample holds many counts of this clonotype. Its antigen is currently unknown. Points from the study as a whole: Compared with untreated HIV+ repertoires, healthy controls showed roughly threefold more distinct CDR3s and higher Shannon diversity. CDR3 sharing between individuals was lower in HIV-infected patients than in healthy controls.

No cell fractionation was done, so the repertoire covers all unsorted peripheral blood T cells. Peripheral blood, more than 2 ml, was drawn for RNA extraction. The junction had 9 bases not matched to a gene; V was cut back by 4 bases and J by 6 bases. In germline, CDR1 is LNHDA, CDR2 SQIVND (reference sequence). The CDR3 length is 14 residues. The chain employs TRBV19 and TRBJ2-7; 7 bases map to TRBD1. Sequenced: blood. The source is an adult in good health. CDR3 coding DNA: TGTGCCAGTAGTAAGCTCGACAGGGAGTCCGAGCAGTACTTC. Its protein product is CASSKLDRESEQYF.